The rows below give T cell receptor beta chains drawn from one sample of a study of T cell responses to AZD1222 COVID-19 vaccine. The protocol was immunoSEQ multiplex PCR, while the TCRdb copy is restricted to in-frame clones and leaves out a portion. The sample holds 100,000 to 150,000 clones; about nine tenths are singletons and the top ten take roughly 7.7%. This specimen consisted of peripheral blood, obtained on day 0 of AZD1222 vaccination. The receptor source for this set is an adult in good health. Each CDR3 is given with its conserved first and last residue. D genes are given only for firm matches. Some rows mark clone size as missing; the rest say once, few, many or name a class of expanded clone.

CDR3 protein,CDR3 DNA,V gene,D gene,J gene,CDR3 length,clone size
CASSSGGSGNTIYF,TGTGCCAGCAGTTCAGGGGGTTCTGGAAACACCATATATTTT,TRBV6-6,TRBD1,TRBJ1-3,14,-
CASRPEDSPNEKLFF,TGTGCCAGCAGGCCCGAAGACAGCCCTAATGAAAAACTGTTTTTT,TRBV2,-,TRBJ1-4,15,-
CASSLDWGNEQYF,TGTGCCAGCAGCTTGGATTGGGGCAACGAGCAGTACTTC,TRBV5-4,-,TRBJ2-7,13,-
CSASGGAGNEQFF,TGCAGTGCCAGTGGTGGGGCGGGAAATGAGCAGTTCTTC,TRBV20-1,-,TRBJ2-1,13,-
CASSSGYTGELFF,TGCGCCAGCAGCTCGGGGTACACCGGGGAGCTGTTTTTT,TRBV5-1,-,TRBJ2-2,13,-
CASSLIGRVDTQYF,TGTGCCAGCAGCTTAATCGGTAGGGTGGATACGCAGTATTTT,TRBV7-2,-,TRBJ2-3,14,-
CASSLGSNTEAFF,TGTGCCAGCAGTTTAGGTTCGAACACTGAAGCTTTCTTT,TRBV27,-,TRBJ1-1,13,-
CASSFSQYEQYF,TGTGCCAGCAGTTTTTCCCAGTACGAGCAGTACTTC,TRBV28,-,TRBJ2-7,12,-
CAISAGKTVNTEAFF,TGTGCCATCAGTGCCGGGAAAACCGTGAACACTGAAGCTTTCTTT,TRBV10-3,-,TRBJ1-1,15,few
CASSPTGTGSYGYTF,TGCGCCAGCAGCCCTACCGGGACAGGGTCTTATGGCTACACCTTC,TRBV5-1,TRBD1,TRBJ1-2,15,-
CASSQVQLASNQPQHF,TGCGCCAGCAGCCAAGTTCAGCTCGCAAGCAATCAGCCCCAGCATTTT,TRBV4-1,-,TRBJ1-5,16,-
CASSAQGATNEKLFF,TGTGCCAGCAGCGCTCAGGGGGCAACTAATGAAAAACTGTTTTTT,TRBV7-2,TRBD1,TRBJ1-4,15,once
CASSYGRNTEAFF,TGTGCCAGCAGTTATGGACGGAACACTGAAGCTTTCTTT,TRBV6-5,-,TRBJ1-1,13,few
CASSGSQQGQAYNEQFF,TGTGCCAGCAGCGGATCCCAACAGGGTCAGGCCTACAATGAGCAGTTCTTC,TRBV9,-,TRBJ2-1,17,-
CAWSVAPTGIVTQPQHF,TGTGCCTGGAGTGTAGCCCCGACGGGTATAGTAACCCAGCCCCAGCATTTT,TRBV30,-,TRBJ1-5,17,-
CAIRKTPGTGYTDTQYF,TGTGCCATCAGAAAAACCCCCGGGACAGGATACACAGATACGCAGTATTTT,TRBV10-3,TRBD1,TRBJ2-3,17,-
CASSSAGGFYEQYF,TGTGCCAGCAGTTCGGCGGGGGGCTTTTACGAGCAGTACTTC,TRBV28,TRBD2,TRBJ2-7,14,once
CASTRQGLEEKLFF,TGTGCCAGCACCCGACAGGGGTTGGAGGAAAAACTGTTTTTT,TRBV5-6,TRBD1,TRBJ1-4,14,-
CASSRREVGYEQYF,TGTGCCAGCAGCCGCCGTGAGGTTGGGTACGAGCAGTACTTC,TRBV3-1/TRBV3-2,-,TRBJ2-7,14,-
CASSLGGGWNSGNTIYF,TGTGCCAGCAGCTTGGGAGGAGGATGGAACTCTGGAAACACCATATATTTT,TRBV5-4,-,TRBJ1-3,17,-
CASSPLTPGTDTQYF,TGTGCCAGCAGCCCTCTCACCCCTGGCACAGATACGCAGTATTTT,TRBV7-2,-,TRBJ2-3,15,-
CASSPGQGFYEQYF,TGTGCCAGCAGCCCGGGACAGGGGTTCTACGAGCAGTACTTC,TRBV7-6,TRBD1,TRBJ2-7,14,-
CASSLYFEAFF,TGTGCCAGCAGCCTCTACTTTGAAGCTTTCTTT,TRBV7-9,-,TRBJ1-1,11,-
CASRSRGSMGAYEQYF,TGTGCCAGCAGATCTAGAGGGTCAATGGGGGCATACGAGCAGTACTTC,TRBV28,-,TRBJ2-7,16,-
CASSLGGWGNQPQHF,TGTGCCAGCAGCTTGGGGGGATGGGGCAATCAGCCCCAGCATTTT,TRBV3-1/TRBV3-2,-,TRBJ1-5,15,-
CASSLGPTSTDTQYF,TGTGCCAGCAGCTTAGGGCCCACAAGCACAGATACGCAGTATTTT,TRBV7-6,-,TRBJ2-3,15,-
CASSFRGISNQPQHF,TGTGCCAGCAGTTTTAGGGGAATAAGCAATCAGCCCCAGCATTTT,TRBV28,-,TRBJ1-5,15,-
CASSHSRDRGPDYGYTF,TGTGCCAGCAGTCACAGCCGGGACAGGGGGCCGGACTATGGCTACACCTTC,TRBV6-6,TRBD1,TRBJ1-2,17,-
CATSRVGGEAFF,TGTGCCACCAGCAGAGTAGGCGGGGAAGCTTTCTTT,TRBV15,-,TRBJ1-1,12,once
CASWGRPYGYTF,TGTGCCAGCTGGGGACGGCCCTATGGCTACACCTTC,TRBV28,-,TRBJ1-2,12,-
CASGGRSYEQYF,TGTGCCAGCGGGGGCCGTTCCTACGAGCAGTACTTC,TRBV7-9,-,TRBJ2-7,12,-
CASSQAPLVYEQYF,TGTGCCAGCAGCCAAGCCCCCCTCGTATACGAGCAGTACTTC,TRBV4-2,-,TRBJ2-7,14,-
CASSPPGGGRLNTEAFF,TGTGCCAGCTCACCACCGGGCGGGGGCCGACTGAACACTGAAGCTTTCTTT,TRBV18,-,TRBJ1-1,17,-
CASSIGTASAFF,TGTGCCAGTAGTATAGGAACGGCCTCCGCTTTCTTT,TRBV19,-,TRBJ1-1,12,-
CASSLRPDRDYGYTF,TGTGCCAGCAGTTTACGCCCCGACAGGGACTATGGCTACACCTTC,TRBV27,TRBD1,TRBJ1-2,15,once
CASSRDNEGLDYGYTF,TGTGCCAGCTCCCGGGACAATGAGGGGTTGGACTATGGCTACACCTTC,TRBV18,-,TRBJ1-2,16,-
CASSPTGLYEKLFF,TGTGCCAGCAGCCCAACAGGGTTGTATGAAAAACTGTTTTTT,TRBV7-9,-,TRBJ1-4,14,-